This T cell receptor (beta chain) was recorded in a study of shared clonotypes between healthy human individuals. Study background: Those who served as donors were two women and a few men between the ages of 18 and 49. Study-level points and caveats: Among a few donors, approximately 5% of naive CD4 clonotypes were found in common.

In this sample, this clone turned up once. The antigen remains undetermined. Every immunoSEQ plate was one replicate of a subset's evenly spread DNA. DNA at about 210 ng, 25,000 to 35,000 T cell genomes, went into sorted-subset replicate PCRs. TCRdb's table, derived via immunoSEQ multiplex PCR, lists solely in-frame clones and lacks some. This sample has 400,000 or so clones, with roughly 96% found just once. The germline CDR1 and CDR2 sequences are MDHEN and SYDVKM. The V segment lost 6 bases and the J segment 4 bases; nucleotides outside the gene matches: 3. This CDR3 is 12 amino acids long. This sequence was found in a man aged 25 to 40 in good health. V and J are TRBV28 and TRBJ2-7, with TRBD1 matching 7 bases. The sequencing sample was made of memory CD8+ T cells sorted from blood. Subset of the sample: CD45RO+ cells pooled with CCR7-negative TemRA cells. The CDR3 is CASRGTAYEQYF. The CDR3 coding sequence is TGTGCCAGCAGGGGGACAGCTTACGAGCAGTACTTC.